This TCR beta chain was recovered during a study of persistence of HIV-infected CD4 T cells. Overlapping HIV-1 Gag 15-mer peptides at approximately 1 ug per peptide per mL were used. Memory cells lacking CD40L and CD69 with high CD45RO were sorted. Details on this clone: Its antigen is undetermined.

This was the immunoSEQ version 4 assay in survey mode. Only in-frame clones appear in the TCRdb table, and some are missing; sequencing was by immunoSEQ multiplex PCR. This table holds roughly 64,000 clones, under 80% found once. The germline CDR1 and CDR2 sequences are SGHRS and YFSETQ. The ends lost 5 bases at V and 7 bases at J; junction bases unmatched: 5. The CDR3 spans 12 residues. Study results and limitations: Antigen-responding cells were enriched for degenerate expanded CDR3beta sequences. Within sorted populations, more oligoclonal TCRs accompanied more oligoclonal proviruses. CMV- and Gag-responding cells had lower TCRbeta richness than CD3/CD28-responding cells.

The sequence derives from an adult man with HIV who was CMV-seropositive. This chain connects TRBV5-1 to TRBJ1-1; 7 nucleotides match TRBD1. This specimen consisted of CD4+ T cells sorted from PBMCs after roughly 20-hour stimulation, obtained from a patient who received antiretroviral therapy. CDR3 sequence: CASREWTGEAFF. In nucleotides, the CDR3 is TGCGCCAGCAGAGAGTGGACAGGTGAAGCTTTCTTT. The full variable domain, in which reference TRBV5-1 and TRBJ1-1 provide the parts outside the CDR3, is KAGVTQTPRYLIKTRGQQVTLSCSPISGHRSVSWYQQTPGQGLQFLFEYFSETQRNKGNFPGRFSGRQFSNSRSEMNVSTLELGDSALYLCASREWTGEAFFGQGTRLTVV.